Listed here is a single TCR beta chain. The method was immunoSEQ multiplex PCR; TCRdb's version includes in-frame clones alone and lacks a portion of them. The sample lists roughly 120,000 clones, approximately 82% occurring once. This entry is derived from a study of radiation and T cells in renal cell carcinoma. About the study: Nephrectomy followed 15 Gy stereotactic body radiation by 4 weeks.

Trimming pared 4 bases from V and 8 bases from J, leaving 12 bases between. The CDR3 loop spans 13 amino acids. Per the germline V gene, CDR1 is MNHNS and CDR2 is SASEGT. Time point denoted: baseline pretreatment blood. Treatment specified: 15 Gy SBRT to primary tumor, nephrectomy 4 weeks later. The origin of this receptor is a woman aged 60-70 years with renal cell carcinoma. This specimen consisted of blood, obtained from a patient whose treatment included radiotherapy and nephrectomy. The chain joins TRBV6-1 to TRBJ2-1; D may correspond to TRBD1 or TRBD2 (7 bases each). The CDR3 DNA reads as TGTGCCAGCAGTGCTTCAGGGGGGGATGAGCAGTTCTTC. Protein: CASSASGGDEQFF.